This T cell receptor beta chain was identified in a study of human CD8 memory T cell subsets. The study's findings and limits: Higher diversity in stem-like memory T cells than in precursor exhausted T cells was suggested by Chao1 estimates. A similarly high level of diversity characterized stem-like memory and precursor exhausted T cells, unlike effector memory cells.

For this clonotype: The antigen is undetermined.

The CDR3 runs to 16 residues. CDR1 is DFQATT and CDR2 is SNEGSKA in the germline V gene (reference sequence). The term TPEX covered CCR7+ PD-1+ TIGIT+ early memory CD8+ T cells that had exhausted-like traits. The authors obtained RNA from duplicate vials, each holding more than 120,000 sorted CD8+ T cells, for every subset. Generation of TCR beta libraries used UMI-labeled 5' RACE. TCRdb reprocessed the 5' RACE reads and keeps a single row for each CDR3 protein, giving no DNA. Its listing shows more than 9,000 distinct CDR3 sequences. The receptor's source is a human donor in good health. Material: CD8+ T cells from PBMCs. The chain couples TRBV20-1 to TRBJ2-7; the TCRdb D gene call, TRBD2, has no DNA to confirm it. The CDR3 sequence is CSASSHSGRDPYEQYF.